This T cell receptor beta chain was sequenced for a study of cytomegalovirus exposure and HLA in healthy donors. Findings and caveats of the study: A list of around 160 TCR beta chains associated with cytomegalovirus was given. In an earlier analysis, about 87% or about 30%: the productive usage of most TCR beta V segments.

To note about this clone: As yet, its antigen is unknown.

CDR3 size: 18 residues. Per the germline V gene, CDR1 is SGHDN and CDR2 is FVKESK. J lost 1 base, V lost 6 bases, and 8 bases had no gene match. This PCR relied on a set of 60 Vbeta primers and 13 Jbeta primers. Assay used: immunoSEQ multiplex PCR; TCRdb lists only in-frame clones, some missing. The data show 150,000 to 200,000 clones, 77% seen once. The chain is built from TRBV14 and TRBJ2-1, with TRBD2 matching 14 bases. Sequenced material: PBMCs. The source is a woman aged 30 to 39 in good health and CMV-seropositive. The CDR3 DNA follows: TGTGCCAGCAGGCCGGGACTAGCGGGAGATGGGTCCTACAATGAGCAGTTCTTC. Protein: CASRPGLAGDGSYNEQFF. Full variable domain (outside the CDR3, taken from reference TRBV14 and TRBJ2-1): EAGVTQFPSHSVIEKGQTVTLRCDPISGHDNLYWYRRVMGKEIKFLLHFVKESKQDESGMPNNRFLAERTGGTYSTLKVQPAELEDSGVYFCASRPGLAGDGSYNEQFFGPGTRLTVL.